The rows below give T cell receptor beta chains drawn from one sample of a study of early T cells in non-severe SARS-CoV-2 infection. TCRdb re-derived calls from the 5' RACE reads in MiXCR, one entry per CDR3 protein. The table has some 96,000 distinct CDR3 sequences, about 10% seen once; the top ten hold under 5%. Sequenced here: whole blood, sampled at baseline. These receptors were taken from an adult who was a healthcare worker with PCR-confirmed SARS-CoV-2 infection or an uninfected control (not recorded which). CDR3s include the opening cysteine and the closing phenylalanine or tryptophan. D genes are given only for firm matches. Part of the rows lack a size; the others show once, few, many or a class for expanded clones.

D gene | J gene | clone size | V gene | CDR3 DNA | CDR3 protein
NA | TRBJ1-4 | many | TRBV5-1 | TGCGCCAGCAGCTTGAGGGTGCGGCAGGGCTCCGAAAAACTGTTTTTT | CASSLRVRQGSEKLFF
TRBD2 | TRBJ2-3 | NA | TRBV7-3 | TGTGCCAGCAGCCGACTAGCGGGAGATACAGATACGCAGTATTTT | CASSRLAGDTDTQYF
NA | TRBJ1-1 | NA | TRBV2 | TGTGCCAGCAAGAGGACAGATGAAGCTTTCTTT | CASKRTDEAFF
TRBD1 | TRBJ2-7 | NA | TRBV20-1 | TGCAGTGCTCCATTGGGGACAGGCGGCTACGAGCAGTACTTC | CSAPLGTGGYEQYF
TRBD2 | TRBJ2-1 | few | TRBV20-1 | TGCAGTGCAGGACTTCTAGCGGCGGGTGAGCAGTTCTTC | CSAGLLAAGEQFF
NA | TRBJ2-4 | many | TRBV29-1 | TGCAGCGGGGGCAGGAAAAACATTCAGTACTTC | CSGGRKNIQYF
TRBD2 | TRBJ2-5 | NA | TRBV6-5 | TGTGCCAGCAGTACGGGACTAGAAGAGACCCAGTACTTC | CASSTGLEETQYF
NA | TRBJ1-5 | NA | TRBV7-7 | TGTGCCAGCAGCCCCGCCGGGGATAGCAATCAGCCCCAGCATTTT | CASSPAGDSNQPQHF
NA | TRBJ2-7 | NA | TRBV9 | TGTGCCAGCAGCGTACTGCCATCCGGGAGCTACTCCGAGCAGTACTTC | CASSVLPSGSYSEQYF
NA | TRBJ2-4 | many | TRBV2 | TGTGCCAGCAGTTTGGGTTCGGGCATTCAGTACTTC | CASSLGSGIQYF
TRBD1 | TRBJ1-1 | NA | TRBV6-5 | TGTGCCAGCAGGGCGAGCGGACAGGCCACTGAAGCTTTCTTT | CASRASGQATEAFF
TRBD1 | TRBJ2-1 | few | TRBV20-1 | TGCAGTGCTAGAGCTGGACAGGGCTTCGATGAGCAGTTCTTC | CSARAGQGFDEQFF
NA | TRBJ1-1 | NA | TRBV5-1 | TGCGCCAGCGGAACAGGGCAATCTGAAGCTTTCTTT | CASGTGQSEAFF
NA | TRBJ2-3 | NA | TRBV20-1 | TGCAGTGCTAGAGATAGAAAGGCCGCACTCCCTAGCGATACGCAGTATTTT | CSARDRKAALPSDTQYF
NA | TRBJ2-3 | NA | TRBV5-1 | TGCGCCAGCAGCTTAACCGCCAGCCCAACAGATACGCAGTATTTT | CASSLTASPTDTQYF
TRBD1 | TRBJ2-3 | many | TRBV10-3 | TGTGCCACCCAAGGGGGCTTGGGCACAGATACGCAGTATTTT | CATQGGLGTDTQYF
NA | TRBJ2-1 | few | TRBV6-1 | TGTGCCAGCAGTGAAGAAGGTGAGGCTATACCTTACAATGAGCAGTTCTTC | CASSEEGEAIPYNEQFF
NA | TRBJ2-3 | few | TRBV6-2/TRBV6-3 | TGTGCCAGCAGTCTACCTAGTGTCCCAGATACGCAGTATTTT | CASSLPSVPDTQYF